This T cell receptor beta chain was found in a study of low-dose radiotherapy and immunotherapy resistance in tumors. Overall study context: One day before radiation and immunotherapy, intravenous cyclophosphamide 200 mg/m2 was administered, with this repeated every two weeks.

Germline loops: CDR1 SEHNR, CDR2 FQNEAQ (reference sequence). The CDR3 is 14 amino acids. The V segment lost 5 bases and the J segment 2 bases; nucleotides outside the gene matches: 5. The time point is: after trial treatment. Treatment meaning: LDRT plus nivolumab, ipilimumab, low-dose cyclophosphamide and aspirin (RACIN trial). Patients who could take part had advanced solid tumors with no tumor-infiltrating lymphocytes. This clonotype was seen at least ten times. Priming of first-strand cDNA relied on TRAV- and TRBV-specific primers (covering alpha and beta chains). TCR amplification used about 20 PCR cycles, a constant-region primer and a V-primer adapter. Each CDR3 protein gets one entry after TCRdb re-called the reads with MiXCR. The top ten hold 6.7% of the sample, which has 60,000 or so distinct CDR3 sequences, approximately 22% seen once.

The material sequenced was PBMCs, taken after low-dose radiotherapy plus immunotherapy. This chain links TRBV7-9 with TRBJ1-2; 7 nucleotides match TRBD1. This clonotype originated in a male donor with prostate cancer. The CDR3 loop is CASSRSGGNYGYTF. The CDR3 DNA is TGTGCCAGCAGCCGATCAGGGGGAAACTATGGCTACACCTTC.